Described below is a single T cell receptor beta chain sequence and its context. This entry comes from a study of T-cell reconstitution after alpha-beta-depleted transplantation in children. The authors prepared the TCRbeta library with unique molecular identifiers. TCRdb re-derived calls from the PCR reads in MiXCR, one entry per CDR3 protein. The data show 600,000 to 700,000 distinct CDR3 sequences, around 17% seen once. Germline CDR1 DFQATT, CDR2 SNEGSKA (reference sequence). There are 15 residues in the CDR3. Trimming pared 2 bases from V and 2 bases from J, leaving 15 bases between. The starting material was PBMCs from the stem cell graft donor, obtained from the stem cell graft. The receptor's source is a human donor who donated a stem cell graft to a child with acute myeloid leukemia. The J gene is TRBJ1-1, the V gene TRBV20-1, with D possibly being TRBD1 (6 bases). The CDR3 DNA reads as TGCAGTGCTAGATTTTCCCAGGGGAGAAACACTGAAGCTTTCTTT. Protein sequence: CSARFSQGRNTEAFF.